A selection of T cell receptor beta chains follows, all from one sample in a study of blood T cell repertoires in COVID-19. Produced via immunoSEQ multiplex PCR; TCRdb's table is partial and in-frame only. The repertoire holds about 420,000 clones, with around nine tenths as singletons. The specimen sequenced was peripheral blood. These receptors all come from a man younger than 35 with COVID-19, enrolled during active disease. CDR3s include the opening cysteine and the closing phenylalanine or tryptophan. D genes are given only for firm matches. Clone sizes are given selectively: once, few, many, or a class where the clone is expanded.

j_gene | v_gene | d_gene | abundance | CDR3aa | CDR3nt
TRBJ1-1 | TRBV7-3 | NA | NA | CASSFRENTEAFF | TGTGCCAGCAGCTTCAGGGAGAACACTGAAGCTTTCTTT
TRBJ2-3 | TRBV7-2 | NA | NA | CASSWMTVTDTQYF | TGTGCCAGCAGCTGGATGACAGTCACAGATACGCAGTATTTT
TRBJ2-7 | TRBV2 | NA | NA | CASSYRAYEQYF | TGTGCCAGCAGTTACAGGGCCTACGAGCAGTACTTC
TRBJ1-1 | TRBV7-9 | TRBD1 | NA | CASRVQGAAEAFF | TGTGCCAGCAGGGTACAGGGGGCTGCGGAAGCTTTCTTT
TRBJ2-7 | TRBV2 | TRBD2 | NA | CASSASGSLSYEQYF | TGTGCCAGCAGTGCTAGCGGGAGCTTGTCCTACGAGCAGTACTTC
TRBJ2-7 | TRBV27 | NA | NA | CASSLGHLYEQYF | TGTGCCAGCAGTTTAGGGCACCTCTACGAGCAGTACTTC
TRBJ1-6 | TRBV19 | TRBD1 | few | CASSLRDRGRGSPLHF | TGTGCCAGTAGTCTAAGGGACAGGGGTCGTGGTTCACCCCTCCACTTT
TRBJ1-2 | TRBV5-1 | NA | few | CASSLGQASNYGYTF | TGCGCCAGCAGCTTGGGTCAGGCCTCTAACTATGGCTACACCTTC
TRBJ1-2 | TRBV15 | NA | few | CATSRANHDFRGYTF | TGTGCCACCAGCAGAGCAAATCACGACTTTAGGGGCTACACCTTC
TRBJ1-5 | TRBV2 | TRBD1 | NA | CASSHVRTGNQPQHF | TGTGCCAGCAGTCACGTGCGGACAGGGAATCAGCCCCAGCATTTT
TRBJ2-6 | TRBV3-1/TRBV3-2 | NA | NA | CASSLKASSGANVLTF | TGTGCCAGCAGCCTAAAAGCTTCTTCTGGGGCCAACGTCCTGACTTTC
TRBJ1-6 | TRBV6-5 | NA | NA | CASSYSVSSYNSPLHF | TGTGCCAGCAGTTACTCAGTGAGCTCCTATAATTCACCCCTCCACTTT
TRBJ1-6 | TRBV4-1 | NA | NA | CASSPGLNYNSPLHF | TGCGCCAGCAGCCCGGGACTGAACTATAATTCACCCCTCCACTTT
TRBJ1-5 | TRBV2 | NA | NA | CASSDFGGAQPQHF | TGTGCCAGCAGTGATTTTGGAGGGGCCCAGCCCCAGCATTTT
TRBJ2-2 | TRBV2 | NA | NA | CASAAVEGATGELFF | TGTGCCAGCGCTGCGGTGGAAGGTGCCACCGGGGAGCTGTTTTTT
TRBJ2-7 | TRBV2 | TRBD2 | NA | CASSVRLAGYEQYF | TGTGCCAGCAGTGTGCGACTAGCGGGCTACGAGCAGTACTTC
TRBJ2-2 | TRBV7-9 | TRBD2 | NA | CASSASTSGRSGELFF | TGTGCCAGCAGCGCGTCGACTAGCGGGAGGTCCGGGGAGCTGTTTTTT
TRBJ2-7 | TRBV5-1 | NA | NA | CASSFSIQGSSYEQYF | TGCGCCAGCAGCTTCTCTATACAGGGTTCCTCCTACGAGCAGTACTTC
TRBJ1-1 | TRBV2 | NA | NA | CASLEGAEAFF | TGTGCCAGTTTGGAGGGTGCTGAAGCTTTCTTT
TRBJ2-2 | TRBV6-2/TRBV6-3 | NA | NA | CASSYQRGYGDTGELFF | TGTGCCAGCAGTTACCAAAGGGGATATGGTGACACCGGGGAGCTGTTTTTT
TRBJ2-7 | TRBV7-9 | NA | NA | CAWGLHYEQYF | TGTGCTTGGGGGCTACACTACGAGCAGTACTTC
TRBJ2-1 | TRBV5-1 | NA | NA | CASHQGLVYNEQFF | TGCGCCTCCCACCAGGGACTGGTGTACAATGAGCAGTTCTTC
TRBJ1-1 | TRBV7-9 | TRBD1 | NA | CASSQPQGALNTEAFF | TGTGCCAGCAGCCAACCGCAGGGGGCATTGAACACTGAAGCTTTCTTT
TRBJ2-3 | TRBV7-9 | NA | NA | CASSYGGDTQYF | TGTGCCAGCAGCTACGGAGGGGATACGCAGTATTTT
TRBJ2-2 | TRBV6-2/TRBV6-3 | TRBD1 | NA | CASSAGQANTGELFF | TGTGCCAGCAGCGCGGGACAGGCGAACACCGGGGAGCTGTTTTTT
TRBJ1-6 | TRBV7-2 | TRBD1 | NA | CASSLGPRLTGENSPLHF | TGTGCCAGCAGCTTAGGTCCTAGGCTCACAGGGGAAAATTCACCCCTCCACTTT
TRBJ2-7 | TRBV2 | TRBD1 | few | CASSGQGYEQYF | TGTGCCAGCAGCGGACAGGGATACGAGCAGTACTTC
TRBJ2-1 | TRBV11-2 | NA | few | CASSPSGTGVSNEQFF | TGTGCCAGCAGCCCTAGCGGGACAGGGGTAAGCAATGAGCAGTTCTTC
TRBJ2-1 | TRBV28 | TRBD2 | NA | CASNPPLAGGVINEQFF | TGTGCCAGCAACCCACCCCTAGCGGGCGGAGTGATTAATGAGCAGTTCTTC
TRBJ2-2 | TRBV11-2 | TRBD1 | NA | CASSRWTGQGTGELFF | TGTGCCAGCAGCCGATGGACAGGGCAGGGGACCGGGGAGCTGTTTTTT